The present entry profiles one T cell receptor (beta chain) with its context. Its cognate antigen is unknown. V was pared by 1 base and J by 5 bases, with 7 bases of the junction left unmatched. Per the germline V gene, CDR1 is MGHDK and CDR2 is SYGVNS. The CDR3 is made up of 17 amino acids. None of the patients had undergone any treatment ahead of thyroid surgery. This specimen comes from a study of metastatic and nonmetastatic thyroid tumors. In the study overall: The comparison covered peripheral blood and tumor or nodule tissue in malignant and benign thyroid patients. Whole-study findings and limits: Patients with malignant thyroid tumors reportedly had significantly higher TCR beta diversity than those with benign nodules, in blood and tumor.

Study processing details: The study took CDR3 differences across clinicopathological groups and made a distant-metastasis classifier for papillary thyroid cancer from them. TCRdb ran MiXCR on the PCR reads. The V and J calls here are based on TCRdb, not the publication. The table has about 38,000 clones, approximately 44% seen once. J is TRBJ1-5 and V is TRBV25-1, with 11 bases matching TRBD1. The sequenced sample was tumor tissue. The origin of this receptor is a male donor with papillary thyroid cancer or a benign thyroid nodule (not recorded which). Some clones in this sample may be carry-over from other donors' samples. The CDR3: CASSESPDRGLDQPQHF. CDR3 in DNA: TGTGCCAGCAGTGAATCCCCGGACAGGGGGCTAGATCAGCCCCAGCATTTT.